One and the same sample provided the 2 T cell receptor beta chains below, sequenced in a study of OX40 agonist ivuxolimab in advanced cancers. The receptor library was made with the immunoSEQ multiplex PCR assay. Here the immuneACCESS table is served through TCRdb, limited to in-frame sequences with V and J called. Missing clones are a known gap in these copies; in checked studies unresolved V genes cover under half, and the rest lacks a known reason. The sample yields approximately 18,000 clones; about three quarters were counted once. Of the sample, 25% to 35% falls within the top ten clones. Specimen: CD4+ or CD8+ T cells sorted from blood, collected in a trial of the OX40 agonist ivuxolimab. These receptors all stem from an adult with an advanced solid tumor such as melanoma, head and neck, liver or kidney cancer.

This clone is medium-sized (0.01 to 0.1%) within its sample. V usage is TRBV4-3 and J usage is TRBJ1-1; D is uncertain. The germline V gene has CDR1 LGHNA and CDR2 YSLEER. V was trimmed by 4 bases and J by 0 bases, leaving 6 bases between them. The CDR3 consists of 13 residues. CDR3 DNA: TGCGCCAGCAGCCGAACAGTGAACACTGAAGCTTTCTTT. Its protein product is CASSRTVNTEAFF.

The count of this clone is one. J is TRBJ2-5 and V is TRBV6-1, with 8 bases fitting TRBD1. The end of the DNA is better explained by TRBJ2-7, so the J call may be wrong. The CDR3 has 13 amino acids. The germline gives CDR1 MNHNS, CDR2 SASEGT. The CDR3 sequence is CASRVDRDHEQYF. CDR3 nucleotide sequence: TGTGCCAGCAGAGTGGACAGGGACCACGAGCAGTACTTC.